A single sample gave rise to the 7 T cell receptor beta chains below, sequenced in a study of T cells in Graves' hyperthyroidism and ophthalmopathy. RNA transcripts gave rise to amplified TCR beta CDR3 regions. First-round RT-PCR of the TCR CDR3 relied on the HTBI primer set. A single record per CDR3 protein comes from TCRdb applying MiXCR to the multiplex PCR reads. The data contain 300,000 to 400,000 distinct CDR3 sequences, approximately 13% of them singletons. Material: blood. The source of these receptors is a woman aged 18-30 years with Graves' hyperthyroidism.

This chain links TRBV6-1 with TRBJ1-4; 10 bases map to TRBD1. This CDR3 comprises 14 residues. Trimming at V came to 5 bases and at J to 5 bases, leaving 2 bases not matched to a gene. From germline, CDR1 is MNHNS and CDR2 SASEGT. In DNA, the CDR3 is TGTGCCAGCAGTCGACAGGGGGCGAATGAAAAACTGTTTTTT. It is translated as CASSRQGANEKLFF.

There are many counts of this clonotype. This chain uses TRBV24-1 with TRBJ2-1, with D possibly being TRBD2 (6 bases). V lost 7 bases and J 5 bases, leaving 17 bases between the germline ends. CDR3 size: 15 residues. Germline CDR1 reads KGHDR; CDR2 reads SFDVKD. CDR3 coding DNA: TGTGCCACCAGGGGAGTCGGGAGTTCGAACAATGAGCAGTTCTTC. Its translation: CATRGVGSSNNEQFF.

This clonotype turned up a few times. The rearrangement joins TRBV7-2 to TRBJ1-5; D not resolved. V was pared by 2 bases and J by 1 base, with 12 bases between. The CDR3 sequence is 16 residues long. Germline V gene data show CDR1 as SGHTA and CDR2 as FQGNSA. CDR3 loop: CASSLIRAGSNQPQHF. The CDR3 coding sequence is TGTGCCAGCAGCTTAATTAGGGCTGGGAGCAATCAGCCCCAGCATTTT.

This chain links TRBV7-9 with TRBJ2-7, with 10 bases matching TRBD2. Germline values: CDR1 SEHNR, CDR2 FQNEAQ (reference sequence). The CDR3 covers 15 residues. V gave up 5 bases and J gave up 3 bases; unmatched junction bases: 7. CDR3 loop: CASSLTGTSVYEQYF. The CDR3 coding sequence is TGTGCCAGCAGCCTGACCGGGACTAGCGTCTACGAGCAGTACTTC.

J is TRBJ2-1 and V is TRBV3-1; TRBD1 is a possible D gene (6 bases). V was clipped by 4 bases and J by 5 bases, with 15 bases between them. The CDR3 contains 15 residues. CDR1 is LGHDT, CDR2 YNNKEL, per germline (reference sequence). CDR3 loop: CASSRTGTLNNEQFF. For the CDR3, the DNA is TGTGCCAGCAGCCGTACCGGGACACTAAACAATGAGCAGTTCTTC.

This clonotype was seen ten or more times. The chain recombines TRBV7-9 with TRBJ2-3; D ambiguous. CDR3 length: 12 residues. Trimming removed 1 base from V and 6 bases from J, with 5 bases in between. CDR1 and CDR2 from the germline V gene are SEHNR and FQNEAQ (reference sequence). CDR3: CASSLEEDTQYF. The CDR3 nucleotides are TGTGCCAGCAGCTTAGAGGAGGATACGCAGTATTTT. Complete variable domain (other parts from reference TRBV7-9 and TRBJ2-3): DTGVSQNPRHKITKRGQNVTFRCDPISEHNRLYWYRQTLGQGPEFLTYFQNEAQLEKSRLLSDRFSAERPKGSFSTLEIQRTEQGDSAMYLCASSLEEDTQYFGPGTRLTVL.

This clonotype has a count of ten or more. The V and J genes are TRBV20-1 and TRBJ2-5; no clear D. Germline V gene sequence: CDR1 DFQATT, CDR2 SNEGSKA (reference sequence). CDR3 length: 12 residues. V lost 6 bases and J 3 bases, leaving 11 bases between the germline ends. CDR3 nucleotides: TGCAGTGCGGCTTGGACGGAAGAGACCCAGTACTTC. It is translated as CSAAWTEETQYF.